The present entry profiles one T cell receptor beta chain with its context. One end of the junction fails to match germline, which may point to a read error. These data come from a study of blood T cells in healthy people across ages. Study-wide context: Template switching caught about one barcoded beta molecule for each two T cells.

A J-beta primer mix and a sample-barcoded 5' primer were used in a second PCR of about 7 to 12 cycles. TCRdb processed the 5' RACE reads anew with MiXCR; each CDR3 protein has one entry. The sample holds roughly 1.4 million distinct CDR3 sequences, approximately 60% seen once. The germline V gene has CDR1 SGDLS and CDR2 YYNGEE. This CDR3 is 13 amino acids long. Sequenced material: blood. The V and J genes are TRBV9 and TRBJ2-5; D remains unclear. The sequence derives from a man younger than 35 in good health. This chain's CDR3 is CANSVGEQETLYF. CDR3 sequence (DNA): TGTGCCAACAGCGTAGGTGAACAAGAGACCCTGTACTTC.